The rows below give T cell receptor beta chains drawn from one sample of a study of T cell responses to AZD1222 COVID-19 vaccine. This table comes from immunoSEQ multiplex PCR, and its TCRdb copy is limited to in-frame clones, with some not included. The table includes some 150,000 clones, less than 90% detected once. Sequenced material: peripheral blood, taken on day 0 of AZD1222 vaccination. Receptors were obtained from an adult in good health. CDR3s include the opening cysteine and the closing phenylalanine or tryptophan. The order of the fields is J gene, clone size, V gene, D gene, CDR3 protein, CDR3 DNA. The D gene is left open where the match is weak. A row's size may be missing; if present it is once, few, many or a size class.

>TRBJ1-1|.|TRBV5-1|.
CASSLEPGLNTEAFF
TGCGCCAGCAGCTTGGAACCCGGATTGAACACTGAAGCTTTCTTT
>TRBJ1-1|.|TRBV7-8|.
CASSLGQGGEAFF
TGTGCCAGCAGCTTAGGGCAGGGTGGAGAAGCTTTCTTT
>TRBJ2-5|.|TRBV4-1|TRBD1
CASSRGAGQGGETQYF
TGCGCCAGCAGCCGGGGTGCGGGACAGGGAGGAGAGACCCAGTACTTC
>TRBJ2-7|.|TRBV12-3/TRBV12-4|.
CASSPQGGAKQYF
TGTGCCAGCAGTCCCCAGGGGGGGGCGAAGCAGTACTTC
>TRBJ1-2|.|TRBV28|.
CASSLSHPLEGNGYTF
TGTGCCAGCAGTTTATCCCACCCCCTTGAGGGAAACGGCTACACCTTC
>TRBJ2-5|.|TRBV7-2|.
CASSFSGIQETQYF
TGTGCCAGCAGCTTTTCGGGTATCCAAGAGACCCAGTACTTC
>TRBJ1-4|few|TRBV6-5|.
CASSYSPDEKLFF
TGTGCCAGCAGTTACTCGCCTGATGAAAAACTGTTTTTT
>TRBJ1-2|once|TRBV5-3|.
CARSLGGRENETHGYTF
TGTGCCAGAAGCTTGGGAGGCAGGGAGAATGAAACGCATGGCTACACCTTC
>TRBJ1-6|.|TRBV28|.
CASRANSPLHF
TGTGCCAGCAGAGCTAATTCACCCCTCCACTTT
>TRBJ1-1|.|TRBV7-9|.
CASSLGSQGRAFF
TGTGCCAGCAGCTTAGGATCACAGGGTCGCGCTTTCTTT
>TRBJ1-1|few|TRBV6-5|.
CASSSVNTEAFF
TGTGCCAGCAGTTCTGTGAACACTGAAGCTTTCTTT
>TRBJ1-2|few|TRBV7-2|.
CASSLNGNTGGYTF
TGTGCCAGCAGCTTAAACGGGAATACGGGCGGCTACACCTTC
>TRBJ2-5|.|TRBV7-2|.
CASSFGGDRRETQYF
TGTGCCAGCAGCTTCGGGGGGGACAGAAGAGAGACCCAGTACTTC
>TRBJ1-4|.|TRBV28|TRBD1
CASRVGQGVGEKLFF
TGTGCCAGCAGGGTCGGACAGGGGGTAGGAGAAAAACTGTTTTTT
>TRBJ1-1|.|TRBV5-4|.
CASSPEVNTEAFF
TGTGCCAGCAGCCCCGAAGTGAACACTGAAGCTTTCTTT
>TRBJ2-2|.|TRBV7-6|.
CASSLRETNTGELFF
TGTGCCAGCAGCCTCCGGGAAACGAACACCGGGGAGCTGTTTTTT
>TRBJ1-5|.|TRBV7-2|.
CASSLAGPQHF
TGTGCCAGCAGCTTAGCAGGGCCCCAGCATTTT
>TRBJ2-3|.|TRBV10-2|TRBD2
CASSEFAGGRDTQYF
TGCGCCAGCAGTGAGTTCGCGGGGGGGCGAGATACGCAGTATTTT
>TRBJ1-5|.|TRBV19|TRBD1
CASSGQANQPQHF
TGTGCCAGTAGTGGACAGGCCAATCAGCCCCAGCATTTT
>TRBJ2-3|.|TRBV6-2/TRBV6-3|TRBD2
CASSYSRALAVSTDTQYF
TGTGCCAGCAGTTACTCGAGGGCGCTAGCGGTTAGCACAGATACGCAGTATTTT
>TRBJ1-2|once|TRBV7-2|.
CASSPSRDRNNYGYTF
TGTGCCAGCAGCCCTAGCCGGGACCGAAATAACTATGGCTACACCTTC
>TRBJ2-2|.|TRBV19|TRBD1
CASSIRQGVGGELFF
TGTGCCAGTAGTATTCGGCAGGGGGTCGGCGGGGAGCTGTTTTTT
>TRBJ2-7|.|TRBV27|TRBD1
CASSLGWGTGTYEQYF
TGTGCCAGCAGTTTAGGCTGGGGGACAGGGACCTACGAGCAGTACTTC
>TRBJ1-6|.|TRBV2|.
CASSEGVRIPLHF
TGTGCCAGCAGTGAAGGGGTTCGGATCCCCCTCCACTTT
>TRBJ1-1|.|TRBV3-1/TRBV3-2|.
CASSTPGTNTEAFF
TGTGCCAGCAGCACCCCCGGGACGAACACTGAAGCTTTCTTT
>TRBJ1-6|.|TRBV18|TRBD1
CASSGQEGNSPLHF
TGTGCCAGCTCAGGACAGGAGGGGAATTCACCCCTCCACTTT
>TRBJ2-2|.|TRBV28|.
CASSQPDFYTGELFF
TGTGCCAGCAGTCAGCCCGACTTCTACACCGGGGAGCTGTTTTTT
>TRBJ2-7|once|TRBV5-1|TRBD1
CASSTGQGYEQYF
TGCGCCAGCAGCACCGGACAGGGTTACGAGCAGTACTTC
>TRBJ2-7|.|TRBV2|.
CASSQEGTYEQYF
TGTGCCAGCAGTCAGGAAGGAACCTACGAGCAGTACTTC
>TRBJ1-5|.|TRBV27|.
CASSSYSGNQPQHF
TGTGCCAGCAGTTCCTACAGCGGCAATCAGCCCCAGCATTTT
>TRBJ2-1|.|TRBV28|.
CASQGHHGGEQFF
TGTGCCAGCCAGGGACACCATGGGGGTGAGCAGTTCTTC
>TRBJ2-3|.|TRBV4-1|.
CASNRPGTDTQYF
TGCGCCAGCAACCGGCCCGGCACAGATACGCAGTATTTT
>TRBJ1-4|.|TRBV5-1|.
CASSLDGLSNEKLFF
TGCGCCAGCAGCTTGGATGGTCTATCTAATGAAAAACTGTTTTTT
>TRBJ1-4|.|TRBV12-3/TRBV12-4|.
CAIGSTTNEKLFF
TGTGCCATCGGTTCGACAACTAATGAAAAACTGTTTTTT
>TRBJ2-2|.|TRBV5-1|.
CASRNGLGGELFF
TGCGCCAGCAGAAACGGACTTGGAGGGGAGCTGTTTTTT
>TRBJ1-2|.|TRBV18|.
CASSPKRDYGYTF
TGTGCCAGCTCACCAAAAAGGGACTATGGCTACACCTTC